The clone carrying this T cell receptor (beta chain) is medium-sized in the sample. Looked up from germline, CDR1 is SGHTA and CDR2 is FQGNSA. The CDR3 runs to 14 residues. J lost 7 bases, V lost 3 bases, and 7 bases had no gene match. This sample was taken from a study of naive and memory T cell subsets. Whole-blood samples were roughly 2.7 ml of peripheral blood from healthy adult volunteers. Cells were not sorted; total RNA input targeted roughly 1 to 1000 ng. Reverse transcription of blood and skin TCR RNA was primed at alpha and beta constant regions. Ligated cDNA underwent four rounds of PCR with nested alpha and beta constant region primers and SP2. A single record per CDR3 protein comes from TCRdb applying MiXCR to the 5' RACE reads. This table has 20,000 to 25,000 distinct CDR3 sequences, around 3.9% appearing once.

This TCR was recovered from a male donor in good health. The V call is TRBV7-2, the J call TRBJ2-7; 9 nucleotides match TRBD2. The DNA of the CDR3 is TGTGCCAGCAGCTTGGGCGGGGGGGCCCGGGAGCAGTACTTC. As protein: CASSLGGGAREQYF.